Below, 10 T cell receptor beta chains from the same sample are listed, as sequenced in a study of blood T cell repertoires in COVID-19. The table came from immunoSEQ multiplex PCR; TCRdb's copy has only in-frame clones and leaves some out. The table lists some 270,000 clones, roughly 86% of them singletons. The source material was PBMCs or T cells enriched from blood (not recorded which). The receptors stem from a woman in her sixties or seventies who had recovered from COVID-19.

CDR3 protein: CAWSVLGSTGQPQHF. The CDR3 region has the DNA TGTGCCTGGAGTGTACTTGGTAGTACGGGTCAGCCCCAGCATTTT. This sequence joins TRBV30 and TRBJ1-5; no reliable D call. Per the germline V gene, CDR1 is GTSNPN and CDR2 is SVGIG (reference sequence). V lost 0 bases to trimming and J lost 6 bases, with 15 bases between them. The CDR3 spans 15 residues.

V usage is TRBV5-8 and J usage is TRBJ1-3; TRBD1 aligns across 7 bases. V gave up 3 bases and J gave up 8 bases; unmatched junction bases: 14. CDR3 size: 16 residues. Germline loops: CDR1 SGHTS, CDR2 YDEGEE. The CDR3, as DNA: TGTGCCAGCAGCTCAACCTTGACAGGGACTCTACACACCATATATTTT. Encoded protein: CASSSTLTGTLHTIYF.

CDR3 sequence: CATLPGQGARVQPQHF. The CDR3 DNA reads TGTGCCACCCTTCCGGGACAGGGGGCTAGGGTTCAGCCCCAGCATTTT. This chain uses TRBV6-6 with TRBJ1-5, with 12 bases matching TRBD1. Losses at the gene ends were 10 bases for V and 6 bases for J; bases not matched to a gene: 13. CDR1 and CDR2 (germline): MNHNY, SVGAGI (reference sequence). The CDR3 runs 16 residues.

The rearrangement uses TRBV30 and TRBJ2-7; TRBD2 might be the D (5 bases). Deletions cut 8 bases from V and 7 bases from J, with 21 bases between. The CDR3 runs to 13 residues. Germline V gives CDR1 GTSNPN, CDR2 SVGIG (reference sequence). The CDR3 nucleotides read TGTGCCAGTCAACGGGGTAGCCCGGGGGAGCAGTACTTC. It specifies CASQRGSPGEQYF.

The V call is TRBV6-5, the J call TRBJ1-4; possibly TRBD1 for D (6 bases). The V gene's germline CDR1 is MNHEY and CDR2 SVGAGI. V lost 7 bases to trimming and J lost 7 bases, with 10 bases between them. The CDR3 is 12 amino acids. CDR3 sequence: CASKTGGEKLFF. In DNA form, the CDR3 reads TGTGCCAGCAAGACAGGTGGTGAAAAACTGTTTTTT.

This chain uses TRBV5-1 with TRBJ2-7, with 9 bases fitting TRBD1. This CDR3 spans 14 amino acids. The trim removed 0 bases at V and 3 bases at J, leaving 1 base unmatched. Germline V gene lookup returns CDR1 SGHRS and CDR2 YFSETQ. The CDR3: CASSLAGQGYEQYF. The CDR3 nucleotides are TGCGCCAGCAGCTTGGCGGGACAGGGCTACGAGCAGTACTTC.

The CDR3 sequence: CASSRTTGENYGYTF. DNA for the CDR3: TGTGCCAGCAGCCGGACGACAGGAGAGAACTATGGCTACACCTTC. The chain combines TRBV7-2 with TRBJ1-2; D may be TRBD1 (6 bases). The CDR3 covers 15 residues. Germline V gene data show CDR1 as SGHTA and CDR2 as FQGNSA. Trimming took 5 bases from V and 2 from J, leaving 15 bases between them.

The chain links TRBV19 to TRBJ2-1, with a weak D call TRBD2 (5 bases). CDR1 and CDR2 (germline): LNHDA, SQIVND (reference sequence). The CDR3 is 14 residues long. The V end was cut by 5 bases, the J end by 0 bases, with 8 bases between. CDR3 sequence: CASSGGSSYNEQFF. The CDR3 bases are TGTGCCAGTAGTGGAGGAAGCTCCTACAATGAGCAGTTCTTC.

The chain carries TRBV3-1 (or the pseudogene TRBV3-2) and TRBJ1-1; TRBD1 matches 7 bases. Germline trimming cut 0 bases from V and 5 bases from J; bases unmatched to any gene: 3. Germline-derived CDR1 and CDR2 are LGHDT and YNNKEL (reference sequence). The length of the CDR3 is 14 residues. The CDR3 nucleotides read TGTGCCAGCAGCCAAGAAGGGGGCTGGACTGAAGCTTTCTTT. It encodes CASSQEGGWTEAFF.

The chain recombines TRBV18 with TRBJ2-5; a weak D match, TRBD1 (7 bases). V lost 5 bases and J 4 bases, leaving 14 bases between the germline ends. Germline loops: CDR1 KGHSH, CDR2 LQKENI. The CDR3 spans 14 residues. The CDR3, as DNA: TGTGCCAGCTCAAATGGAGGGGGCTTAGAGACCCAGTACTTC. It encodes CASSNGGGLETQYF.